These 20 T cell receptor beta chains were all obtained from the same sample, sequenced in a study of spatial heterogeneity in lung cancer. The time point here: sample taken at primary tumor resection. TCRdb called the 5' RACE reads again in MiXCR, with one record for every CDR3 protein. In the table there are approximately 44,000 distinct CDR3 sequences, roughly 13% of which are singletons. The sample consisted of PBMCs, taken at surgery. The receptors were sampled from a male donor with early-stage non-small cell lung cancer.

The J gene is TRBJ2-7, the V gene TRBV5-1; TRBD1 matches 8 bases. V gave up 4 bases and J gave up 2 bases; unmatched junction bases: 5. The CDR3 loop spans 14 amino acids. Germline V gene data show CDR1 as SGHRS and CDR2 as YFSETQ. CDR3 bases: TGCGCCAGCAGCCCCATGGGACAGGCCTACGAGCAGTACTTC. Translating it yields CASSPMGQAYEQYF.

The chain is built from TRBV6-1 and TRBJ2-3; 8 positions match TRBD2. There are 17 residues in the CDR3. J lost 1 base, V lost 8 bases, and 14 bases had no gene match. From germline, CDR1 is MNHNS and CDR2 SASEGT. The CDR3 protein is CASLYLGREAGTDTQYF. CDR3 bases: TGTGCCAGCCTATACCTAGGGCGGGAGGCGGGCACAGATACGCAGTATTTT.

This clonotype was detected many times. J is TRBJ2-3 and V is TRBV5-1; 9 bases agree with TRBD1. V was pared by 4 bases and J by 5 bases, with 8 bases of the junction left unmatched. Per germline, CDR1 SGHRS and CDR2 YFSETQ. The CDR3 is 15 residues long. The chain's CDR3 is CASSVRDRAKDTQYF. The DNA for the CDR3 is TGCGCCAGCAGCGTCCGGGACAGGGCTAAAGATACGCAGTATTTT.

V and J are TRBV24-1 and TRBJ1-1; D may be TRBD1 (5 bases). The CDR3 spans 15 residues. Trimming shortened V by 2 bases and J by 2 bases, and 11 bases separated the two germline ends. Germline assignment: CDR1 KGHDR and CDR2 SFDVKD. In DNA form, the CDR3 reads TGTGCCACCAGTGATTCTGGGGGGGGAAACACTGAAGCTTTCTTT. Translated, it gives CATSDSGGGNTEAFF.

The chain employs TRBV7-2 and TRBJ1-2; no clear D gene. The germline gives CDR1 SGHTA, CDR2 FQGNSA. Trimming stripped 3 bases from V and 2 bases from J, with 7 bases between. The CDR3 contains 13 residues. The CDR3 DNA follows: TGTGCCAGCAGCTTCTCCACGAACTATGGCTACACCTTC. Residues: CASSFSTNYGYTF.

The chain has TRBV21-1 and TRBJ2-7; TRBD1 reflects the table's D call only, with no check against the DNA. TRBV21-1 is shown as a pseudogene. The CDR3 covers 16 residues. The CDR3 here is CASSKPRKFLLRGQYF. In DNA, the CDR3 is TGTGCCAGCAGCAAACCGCGGAAATTCCTGTTACGAGGGCAGTACTTC.

This clonotype was observed a handful of times. The chain joins TRBV18 to TRBJ2-7, with 8 nucleotides matching TRBD2. CDR3 size: 16 residues. The germline V gene has CDR1 KGHSH and CDR2 LQKENI. V was pared by 3 bases and J by 2 bases, with 9 bases of the junction left unmatched. The chain's CDR3 is CASSPGTGTRTYEQYF. The CDR3 DNA follows: TGTGCCAGCTCACCGGGTACAGGGACTAGGACCTACGAGCAGTACTTC.

The chain links TRBV6-2 or TRBV6-3 to TRBJ2-3; D possibly corresponds to TRBD2 (5 bases). The V end lost 7 bases, the J end lost 10 bases, and 15 bases lay between the germline ends. This CDR3 is 12 amino acids long. Germline V gene data show CDR1 as MNHEY and CDR2 as SVGEGT. The CDR3 region has the DNA TGTGCCAGCACCCATGGACTTGGAGCGCAGTATTTT. Translating it yields CASTHGLGAQYF.

The chain links TRBV29-1 to TRBJ2-3, with a tentative D call TRBD1 (6 bases). Germline CDR1 reads SQVTM; CDR2 reads ANQGSEA. There are 13 residues in the CDR3. V was shortened by 7 bases and J by 1 base, with 12 bases between the two germline ends. The CDR3 DNA reads as TGCAGCGACAGGACAGCCGGCACAGATACGCAGTATTTT. Amino acid sequence: CSDRTAGTDTQYF.

Many counts were recorded for this clonotype. The chain carries TRBV28 and TRBJ2-3, with D unresolved. CDR1 MDHEN and CDR2 SYDVKM come from the germline V gene. V was shortened by 10 bases and J by 2 bases, with 10 bases between the two germline ends. The CDR3 totals 12 residues. The DNA of the CDR3 is TGTGCCACCCGCCCTCCCACAGATACGCAGTATTTT. This translates into CATRPPTDTQYF.

This clonotype occurred many times. The chain combines TRBV19 with TRBJ1-2; D is undetermined. The V gene's germline CDR1 is LNHDA and CDR2 SQIVND (reference sequence). V lost 4 bases and J lost 1, with 16 bases in between. This CDR3 spans 16 amino acids. The CDR3 region is CASSTENGRSNYGYTF. The CDR3, as DNA: TGTGCCAGTAGTACCGAAAACGGACGGAGTAACTATGGCTACACCTTC.

The chain links TRBV7-3 to TRBJ2-1; TRBD2 agrees at 7 bases. The CDR3 contains 16 residues. Germline CDR1 is SGHTA and CDR2 is FQGTGA. Losses at the gene ends were 3 bases for V and 10 bases for J; bases not matched to a gene: 15. In DNA, the CDR3 is TGTGCCAGCAGCTTCGCCATGGGTCTAGCGGAGGGGGAGCAGTTCTTC. Translation gives CASSFAMGLAEGEQFF.

This clonotype was seen many times. This sequence joins TRBV20-1 and TRBJ2-7, with D unresolved. CDR1 and CDR2 from the germline V gene are DFQATT and SNEGSKA (reference sequence). The CDR3 is made up of 14 amino acids. Written as DNA, the CDR3 is TGCGGGTGCGGTAACTCAGATTCAGTCTACGAGCAGTACTTC. It yields the protein CGCGNSDSVYEQYF.

The chain combines TRBV4-1 with TRBJ2-7; 8 positions match TRBD1. CDR3 length equals 15 residues. V dropped 11 bases and J dropped 2; count of bases not matched to a gene: 14. Germline V gives CDR1 MGHRA, CDR2 YSYEKL. The CDR3 DNA reads TGCGCCCCTAAGTCCGCCAGGACAGGGCCCTACGAGCAGTACTTC. Translation: CAPKSARTGPYEQYF.

This clonotype was observed a few times. The chain links TRBV5-4 to TRBJ1-1; D unresolved. This CDR3 has 15 amino acids. V lost 5 bases, J lost 1 base, and 15 bases lay in between. Germline V gene sequence: CDR1 SGHNT, CDR2 YYREEE (reference sequence). CDR3 in DNA: TGTGCCAGCAGAAGTCAGCGGGCCACGAACACTGAAGCTTTCTTT. Protein sequence: CASRSQRATNTEAFF.

V and J are TRBV10-3 and TRBJ2-7, with D perhaps assigned TRBD1 or TRBD2 (6 bases each). Trimming took off 6 bases at V and 5 bases at J, with 14 bases between the two ends. CDR1 and CDR2 (germline): ENHRY, SYGVKD. This CDR3 is built from 13 residues. CDR3 DNA: TGTGCCATCAGGAAAGGGGGGATTGACGAGCAGTACTTC. Amino acid sequence: CAIRKGGIDEQYF.

This clonotype was seen repeatedly, ten times or more. The chain joins TRBV7-9 to TRBJ2-5, with D possibly being TRBD1 (6 bases). The CDR3 runs 15 residues. CDR1 SEHNR and CDR2 FQNEAQ come from the germline V gene (reference sequence). V lost 5 bases and J 1 base, leaving 14 bases between the germline ends. CDR3 sequence reads: CASSRQGQIQETQYF. The CDR3 DNA follows: TGTGCCAGCAGCCGTCAAGGACAGATCCAAGAGACCCAGTACTTC.

This clonotype came up a few times. The rearrangement uses TRBV10-3 and TRBJ2-2; 13 nucleotides line up with TRBD2. Germline loops: CDR1 ENHRY, CDR2 SYGVKD. This CDR3 region has 15 residues. The V segment lost 2 bases and the J segment 7 bases; nucleotides outside the gene matches: 1. The CDR3 sequence: CAISEGLAGVGELFF. The CDR3 DNA reads TGTGCCATCAGTGAGGGACTAGCGGGAGTCGGGGAGCTGTTTTTT.

This clonotype occurred a few times. V and J are TRBV5-1 and TRBJ2-1; D call uncertain. Germline loops: CDR1 SGHRS, CDR2 YFSETQ. The CDR3 consists of 14 residues. V dropped 0 bases and J dropped 5 bases, with 9 bases sitting between them. CDR3 nucleotides: TGCGCCAGCAGCTTGGTTCAGCGAAACAATGAGCAGTTCTTC. This gives the protein CASSLVQRNNEQFF.

This clonotype has a count of ten or more. The J gene is TRBJ1-1, the V gene TRBV10-2; no reliable D call. Trimming cost V 6 bases and J 5 bases, with 13 bases left between them. This CDR3 has 13 amino acids. Looked up from germline, CDR1 is WSHSY and CDR2 is SAAADI. CDR3 DNA: TGCGCCAGCAGACGGTCGGAGGGAACTGAAGCTTTCTTT. It specifies CASRRSEGTEAFF.